In its sample, the clone carrying this T cell receptor (beta chain) was seen many times. This specimen belongs to a study of metastatic and nonmetastatic thyroid tumors. TCRdb called clones again from the PCR reads with MiXCR. Among tens of thousands of clones listed, about a sixth were seen once. This CDR3 region has 16 residues. Trimming pared 5 bases from V and 0 bases from J, leaving 13 bases between. No treatment had been given to any patient before thyroid surgery. This TCR derives from a male donor with papillary thyroid cancer or a benign thyroid nodule (not recorded which). Some clones in this sample may be carry-over from other donors' samples. The chain combines TRBV6-7 with TRBJ2-2; D possibly corresponds to TRBD2 (8 bases). TRBV6-7 counts as an open reading frame of uncertain function. The sequenced material came from blood. The CDR3 bases are TGTGCCAGCAGTCGGGAGGGACAGTCGAACACCGGGGAGCTGTTTTTT. Encoded protein: CASSREGQSNTGELFF.